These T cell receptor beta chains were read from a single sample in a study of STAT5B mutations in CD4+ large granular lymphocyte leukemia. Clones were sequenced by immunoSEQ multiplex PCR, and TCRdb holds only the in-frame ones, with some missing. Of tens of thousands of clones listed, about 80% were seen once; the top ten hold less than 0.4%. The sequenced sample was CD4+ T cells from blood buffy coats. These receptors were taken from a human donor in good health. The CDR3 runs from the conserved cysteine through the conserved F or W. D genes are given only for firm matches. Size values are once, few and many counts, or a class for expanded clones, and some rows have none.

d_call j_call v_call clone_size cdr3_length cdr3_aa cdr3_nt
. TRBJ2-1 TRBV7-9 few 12 CASSLSGREQFF TGTGCCAGCAGCTTAAGCGGTCGTGAGCAGTTCTTC
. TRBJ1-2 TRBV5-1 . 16 CASSLIGGPWDYGYTF TGCGCCAGCAGCTTGATTGGCGGGCCCTGGGACTATGGCTACACCTTC
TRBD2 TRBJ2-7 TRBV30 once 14 CAWRIAGATYEQYF TGTGCCTGGAGGATAGCGGGAGCAACCTACGAGCAGTACTTC
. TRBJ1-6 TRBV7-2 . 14 CASSPFAVNSPLHF TGTGCCAGCAGCCCTTTCGCAGTTAATTCACCCCTCCACTTT
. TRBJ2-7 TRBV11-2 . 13 CASSLEPPGEQYF TGTGCCAGCAGCTTAGAGCCCCCCGGAGAGCAGTACTTC
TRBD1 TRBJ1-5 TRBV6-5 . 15 CASSQTGAAIQPQHF TGTGCCAGCAGCCAGACAGGGGCCGCAATTCAGCCCCAGCATTTT
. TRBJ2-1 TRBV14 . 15 CASSPRLGSYNEQFF TGTGCCAGCAGCCCACGACTAGGCTCCTACAATGAGCAGTTCTTC
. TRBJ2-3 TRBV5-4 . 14 CASSLRATTDTQYF TGTGCCAGCAGCTTGAGAGCGACAACAGATACGCAGTATTTT
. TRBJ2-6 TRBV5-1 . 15 CASSFSGSGANVLTF TGCGCCAGCAGCTTCAGTGGCTCTGGGGCCAACGTCCTGACTTTC
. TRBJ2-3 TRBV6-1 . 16 CASSEMSGGCTDTQYF TGTGCCAGCAGTGAGATGTCGGGGGGCTGCACAGATACGCAGTATTTT
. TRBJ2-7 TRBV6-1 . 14 CASSDGVGYGEQYF TGTGCCAGCAGTGACGGGGTGGGGTACGGCGAGCAGTACTTC
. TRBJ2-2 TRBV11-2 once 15 CASSLGHPNTGELFF TGTGCCAGCAGCCTGGGACACCCGAACACCGGGGAGCTGTTTTTT
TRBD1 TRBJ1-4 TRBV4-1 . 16 CASSPQTGTGGGKLFF TGCGCCAGCAGCCCGCAAACCGGGACAGGCGGCGGAAAACTGTTTTTT
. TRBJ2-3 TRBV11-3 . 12 CASSFWLDTQYF TGTGCCAGCAGCTTCTGGCTAGATACGCAGTATTTT
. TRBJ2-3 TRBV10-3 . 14 CATATRVSTDTQYF TGTGCCACAGCAACGAGGGTTAGCACAGATACGCAGTATTTT
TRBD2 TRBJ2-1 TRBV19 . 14 CASAGGAGDLEQFF TGTGCCAGTGCCGGGGGAGCGGGAGATCTTGAGCAGTTCTTC
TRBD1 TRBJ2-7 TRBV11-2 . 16 CASSHRDRGLNYEQYF TGTGCCAGCAGCCACCGGGACAGGGGGCTGAACTACGAGCAGTACTTC
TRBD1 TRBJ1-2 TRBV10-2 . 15 CASSEIPGQGAGYTF TGCGCCAGCAGTGAGATACCAGGACAGGGGGCCGGCTACACCTTC
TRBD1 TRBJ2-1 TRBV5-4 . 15 CASSLSGTAYNEQFF TGTGCCAGCAGCTTGTCAGGGACAGCCTACAATGAGCAGTTCTTC
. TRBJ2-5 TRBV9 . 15 CASSVAPTTQETQYF TGTGCCAGCAGCGTAGCCCCGACTACCCAAGAGACCCAGTACTTC
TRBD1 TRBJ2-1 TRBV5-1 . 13 CASSVGQHNEQFF TGCGCCAGCAGCGTGGGACAGCACAATGAGCAGTTCTTC
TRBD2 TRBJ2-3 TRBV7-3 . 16 CASSARSGSGTDTQYF TGTGCCAGCAGCGCTCGTAGCGGGAGCGGGACAGATACGCAGTATTTT
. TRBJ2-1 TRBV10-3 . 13 CAIKGGPYNEQFF TGTGCCATCAAAGGGGGGCCTTACAATGAGCAGTTCTTC
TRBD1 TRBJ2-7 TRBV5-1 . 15 CASSLEQGKVYEQYF TGCGCCAGCAGCTTGGAACAGGGGAAAGTCTACGAGCAGTACTTC
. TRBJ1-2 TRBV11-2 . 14 CASSFGGGNYGYTF TGTGCCAGCAGCTTTGGGGGGGGTAATTATGGCTACACCTTC
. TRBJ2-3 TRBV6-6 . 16 CASSYSTRTSTDTQYF TGTGCCAGCAGTTACTCCACCCGGACTAGCACAGATACGCAGTATTTT
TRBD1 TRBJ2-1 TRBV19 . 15 CASSPPGQVNNEQFF TGTGCCAGTAGTCCCCCGGGACAGGTAAATAATGAGCAGTTCTTC
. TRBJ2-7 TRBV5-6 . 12 CASSRDISEQYF TGTGCCAGCAGCCGGGACATTTCCGAGCAGTACTTC
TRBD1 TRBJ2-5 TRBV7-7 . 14 CASSSTGGLETQYF TGTGCCAGCAGCTCCACAGGGGGCTTAGAGACCCAGTACTTC
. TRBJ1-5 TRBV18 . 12 CASSLINQPQHF TGTGCCAGCTCACTTATAAATCAGCCCCAGCATTTT
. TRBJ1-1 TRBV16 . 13 CASSQNTVLEAFF TGTGCCAGCAGCCAAAATACAGTACTTGAAGCTTTCTTT
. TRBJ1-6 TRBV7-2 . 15 CASSLGIGLDSPLHF TGTGCCAGCAGCTTAGGTATAGGGTTGGATTCACCCCTCCACTTT
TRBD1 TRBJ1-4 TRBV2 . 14 CASIPGQRNEKLFF TGTGCCAGCATTCCGGGACAGAGAAATGAAAAACTGTTTTTT
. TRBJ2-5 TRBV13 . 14 CASSLVALAETQYF TGTGCCAGCAGCTTAGTGGCACTAGCAGAGACCCAGTACTTC
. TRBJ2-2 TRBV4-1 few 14 CASSQPGSAGELFF TGCGCCAGCAGCCAACCAGGCTCGGCCGGGGAGCTGTTTTTT
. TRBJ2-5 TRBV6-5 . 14 CASSFGFGFETQYF TGTGCCAGCAGTTTCGGGTTCGGGTTCGAGACCCAGTACTTC
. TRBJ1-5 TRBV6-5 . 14 CASRGFQGGQPQHF TGTGCCAGCAGAGGTTTCCAGGGTGGCCAGCCCCAGCATTTT
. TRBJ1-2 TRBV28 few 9 CEISYGYTF TGTGAGATCTCCTATGGCTACACCTTC
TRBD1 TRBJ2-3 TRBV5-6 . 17 CASSLGTGGPGTDTQYF TGTGCCAGCAGCTTGGGGACAGGGGGTCCCGGCACAGATACGCAGTATTTT
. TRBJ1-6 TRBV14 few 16 CASSQKGPQRGSPLHF TGTGCCAGCAGCCAAAAGGGACCACAAAGAGGTTCACCCCTCCACTTT
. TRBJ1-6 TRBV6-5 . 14 CASTRRGIHSPLHF TGTGCCAGCACCCGGCGGGGAATCCATTCACCCCTCCACTTT
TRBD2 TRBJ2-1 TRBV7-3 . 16 CASSRTGGMNYNEQFF TGTGCCAGCAGCCGTACGGGGGGGATGAACTACAATGAGCAGTTCTTC
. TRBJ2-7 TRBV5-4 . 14 CASSLGVSSYEQYF TGTGCCAGCAGCTTGGGCGTGAGCTCCTACGAGCAGTACTTC
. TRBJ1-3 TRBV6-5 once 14 CASAGDNSGNTIYF TGTGCCAGCGCAGGCGACAACTCTGGAAACACCATATATTTT
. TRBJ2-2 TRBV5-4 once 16 CASSGPNYLGTGELFF TGTGCCAGCAGCGGACCAAACTACTTGGGTACCGGGGAGCTGTTTTTT
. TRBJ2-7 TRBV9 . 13 CASSVEPGNEQYF TGTGCCAGCAGCGTAGAGCCGGGGAACGAGCAGTACTTC